Each of the 23 T cell receptor beta chains below was sequenced from the same sample in a study of blood T cell repertoires in COVID-19 (dated by TCRdb to about 2020). The library was made by the immunoSEQ multiplex PCR assay. In TCRdb, the immuneACCESS table is reduced to in-frame sequences with V and J assigned. These tables do not hold every clone; where another copy was compared, an unresolved V gene accounts for under half, and the others remain unexplained. This sample is represented by 270,000 or so clones; roughly 84% of them were singletons. The top ten constitute 6.6% of the sample. The sample was PBMCs or T cells enriched from blood (not recorded which). All receptors come from a woman aged 50 to 60 who had been exposed to COVID-19.

The genes are TRBV14 and TRBJ1-5, with 8 bases that match TRBD1. The V gene's germline CDR1 is SGHDN and CDR2 FVKESK. V lost 3 bases and J lost 1; bases outside the gene matches: 8. CDR3 size: 17 residues. CDR3 sequence: CASSQRGTGLSNQPQHF. The CDR3, as DNA: TGTGCCAGCAGCCAGAGGGGGACAGGCTTGAGCAATCAGCCCCAGCATTTT.

This clone was detected a few times. V is TRBV5-1 and J is TRBJ2-2, with D tentatively TRBD2 (6 bases). The V and J ends lost 4 bases and 6 bases respectively, with 16 bases between them. The CDR3 runs to 15 residues. Germline lookup yields CDR1 SGHRS and CDR2 YFSETQ. In DNA, the CDR3 is TGCGCCAGCAGCCTTGGAGGGCCTGGGGCCGGGGAGCTGTTTTTT. As protein: CASSLGGPGAGELFF.

The chain combines TRBV24-1 with TRBJ1-2; D perhaps matches TRBD1 (6 bases). The length of the CDR3 is 12 residues. V shed 9 bases and J shed 3 bases, with 10 bases lying between them. Germline CDR1 reads KGHDR; CDR2 reads SFDVKD. The CDR3 nucleotides read TGTGCCACCCTGGCAGGGGACTATGGCTACACCTTC. Translated: CATLAGDYGYTF.

The chain couples TRBV28 to TRBJ1-1; D gene unclear. V dropped 3 bases and J dropped 4 bases, with 9 bases sitting between them. CDR1 and CDR2 from the germline V gene are MDHEN and SYDVKM. The CDR3 contains 13 residues. The CDR3 reads CASSFGGSTEAFF. The CDR3 region has the DNA TGTGCCAGCAGTTTTGGCGGTAGCACTGAAGCTTTCTTT.

This clone was seen a single time. The rearrangement uses TRBV5-1 and TRBJ1-2; D remains unclear. This CDR3 spans 15 amino acids. The ends were cut back, 0 bases at V and 0 bases at J, with 9 bases in the middle. Per germline, CDR1 SGHRS and CDR2 YFSETQ. CDR3 in amino acids: CASSLVRGSNYGYTF. The CDR3 bases are TGCGCCAGCAGCTTGGTTCGCGGATCTAACTATGGCTACACCTTC. Based on the CDR3 plus reference TRBV5-1 and TRBJ1-2, the full variable domain is KAGVTQTPRYLIKTRGQQVTLSCSPISGHRSVSWYQQTPGQGLQFLFEYFSETQRNKGNFPGRFSGRQFSNSRSEMNVSTLELGDSALYLCASSLVRGSNYGYTFGSGTRLTVV.

This chain connects TRBV6-5 to TRBJ1-5; D remains unclear. V lost 6 bases to trimming and J lost 4 bases, with 10 bases between them. The length of the CDR3 is 13 residues. In germline, CDR1 is MNHEY, CDR2 SVGAGI. CDR3 protein: CASRAGWNQPQHF. The CDR3 coding sequence is TGTGCCAGCAGGGCAGGTTGGAATCAGCCCCAGCATTTT.

The CDR3 reads CASRKPGQTGHEQFF. DNA for the CDR3: TGTGCCAGCAGGAAACCGGGACAAACGGGGCATGAGCAGTTCTTC. The chain is built from TRBV6-5 and TRBJ2-1; a possible D gene is TRBD1 (6 bases). The CDR3 contains 15 residues. The V gene's germline CDR1 is MNHEY and CDR2 SVGAGI. V lost 6 bases and J 8 bases, leaving 20 bases between the germline ends.

This clone has just one count. The V gene is TRBV11-2, the J gene TRBJ1-1; D unclear. CDR3 size: 14 residues. Germline V gene lookup returns CDR1 SGHAT and CDR2 FQNNGV. Trimming took 1 base from V and 1 from J, leaving 7 bases between them. The CDR3 loop reads CASSLGTSNTEAFF. CDR3 coding DNA: TGTGCCAGCAGCTTAGGGACTTCGAACACTGAAGCTTTCTTT. The full variable domain, completed using reference TRBV11-2 and TRBJ1-1, is EAGVAQSPRYKIIEKRQSVAFWCNPISGHATLYWYQQILGQGPKLLIQFQNNGVVDDSQLPKDRFSAERLKGVDSTLKIQPAKLEDSAVYLCASSLGTSNTEAFFGQGTRLTVV.

This clone turned up a few times. V and J are TRBV5-1 and TRBJ2-2; D gene uncertain. The CDR3 totals 13 residues. The germline V and J ends were trimmed by 5 bases and 6 bases, with 11 bases remaining between them. Germline CDR1 reads SGHRS; CDR2 reads YFSETQ. The CDR3 sequence: CASREGVSGELFF. Here the CDR3 DNA reads TGCGCCAGCAGGGAAGGAGTATCCGGGGAGCTGTTTTTT.

The chain is built from TRBV21-1 and TRBJ1-4. TRBV21-1 counts as a pseudogene. CDR3 length: 16 residues. CDR3 in DNA: TGTGCCAGCAGCAAAATGCGGGGTGGAACTAATGAAAAACTGTTTTTT. Residues: CASSKMRGGTNEKLFF.

The chain recombines TRBV11-2 with TRBJ1-1; a weak D match, TRBD1 (5 bases). This CDR3 contains 14 residues. Trimming removed 4 bases from V and 2 bases from J, with 11 bases in between. Per the germline V gene, CDR1 is SGHAT and CDR2 is FQNNGV. This chain's CDR3 is CASSSGSINTEAFF. The CDR3 bases are TGTGCCAGCAGCTCAGGGTCGATTAACACTGAAGCTTTCTTT.

The chain has TRBV6-1 and TRBJ1-1; no clear D. Per germline, CDR1 MNHNS and CDR2 SASEGT. V gave up 3 bases and J gave up 7 bases, with 9 bases separating them. The CDR3 covers 12 residues. The CDR3 is CASSDRAVEAFF. CDR3 DNA: TGTGCCAGCAGTGACCGCGCGGTTGAAGCTTTCTTT.

The V and J genes are TRBV7-2 and TRBJ2-3; TRBD2 agrees at 8 bases. CDR3 length: 17 amino acids. Germline V lookup: CDR1 SGHTA, CDR2 FQGNSA. V lost 5 bases and J lost 1; bases outside the gene matches: 11. CDR3 in DNA: TGTGCCAGCAGCCACCCCGGGGAAGCGGGGGGCACAGATACGCAGTATTTT. Translation: CASSHPGEAGGTDTQYF.

The rearrangement uses TRBV11-1 and TRBJ2-5; perhaps TRBD1 as D (6 bases). The V gene's germline CDR1 is SGHAT and CDR2 FQDESV (reference sequence). With 4 bases removed from V and 2 bases from J, the gap between germline ends came to 11 bases. This CDR3 is built from 14 residues. This CDR3 reads CASSSGVFQETQYF. CDR3 DNA: TGTGCCAGCAGCTCAGGGGTTTTTCAAGAGACCCAGTACTTC.

The table lists this clone with a few counts. The chain uses TRBV10-3 and TRBJ2-1; 8 nucleotides align to TRBD2. With V trimmed by 8 bases and J by 10 bases, 13 bases remained unmatched. The CDR3 length is 14 residues. Germline-derived CDR1 and CDR2 are ENHRY and SYGVKD. In DNA form, the CDR3 reads TGTGCCATCGCACGGGAGGGAATATTCGGGGAGCAGTTCTTC. Residues: CAIAREGIFGEQFF.

This chain connects TRBV14 to TRBJ2-5; 9 bases align to TRBD2. The CDR3 has 19 amino acids. CDR1 and CDR2 (germline): SGHDN, FVKESK. V dropped 1 base and J dropped 2; count of bases not matched to a gene: 14. The CDR3 DNA reads TGTGCCAGCAGCCAAGTCGGGACTAGCTGGCCCCCAGGGCAAGAGACCCAGTACTTC. This encodes CASSQVGTSWPPGQETQYF.

The DNA for the CDR3 is TGTGCCAGCAGCCTATACGGGGGGGCTCAGGGCACAGATACGCAGTATTTT. Encoded protein: CASSLYGGAQGTDTQYF. The chain is built from TRBV7-3 and TRBJ2-3, with 8 positions matching TRBD2. The ends lost 5 bases at V and 1 base at J; junction bases unmatched: 11. The CDR3 runs to 17 residues. Germline values: CDR1 SGHTA, CDR2 FQGTGA.

The chain recombines TRBV4-2 with TRBJ2-1, with a possible D match to TRBD2 (5 bases). Germline-derived CDR1 and CDR2 are LGHNA and YNFKEQ. The V gene lost 1 base and the J gene lost 3 bases, with 10 bases spanning the gap. The CDR3 is 15 amino acids. Here the CDR3 DNA reads TGTGCCAGCAGCCAAGTAGCGACACTCTACAATGAGCAGTTCTTC. Translation gives CASSQVATLYNEQFF.

The chain couples TRBV19 to TRBJ2-3; tentatively, D is TRBD2 (6 bases). Deletions cut 4 bases from V and 4 bases from J, with 12 bases between. This CDR3 is built from 14 residues. The germline gives CDR1 LNHDA, CDR2 SQIVND (reference sequence). This CDR3 reads CASSTHSGADTQYF. DNA for the CDR3: TGTGCCAGTAGTACCCACTCGGGGGCAGATACGCAGTATTTT.

Only one count was recorded for this clone. The chain couples TRBV19 to TRBJ1-6; possibly TRBD1 for D (5 bases). CDR1 and CDR2 (germline): LNHDA, SQIVND (reference sequence). The CDR3 totals 14 residues. Trimming left V 5 bases short and J 6 bases short, with 11 bases between. The CDR3 region is CASSLGGSNSPLHF. For the CDR3, the DNA is TGTGCCAGTAGTTTGGGGGGAAGTAATTCACCCCTCCACTTT.

The chain employs TRBV29-1 and TRBJ2-3; the match to TRBD1 covers 8 bases. This CDR3 spans 12 amino acids. CDR1 is SQVTM, CDR2 ANQGSEA, per germline. V lost 7 bases to trimming and J lost 1 base; unmatched junction nucleotides: 1. The CDR3 here is CSADRGTDTQYF. CDR3 DNA sequence: TGCAGCGCGGACAGGGGCACAGATACGCAGTATTTT.

J is TRBJ2-6 and V is TRBV12-5; D unresolved. Germline lookup yields CDR1 LGHNT and CDR2 FRNRAP. This CDR3 comprises 17 residues. V dropped 4 bases and J dropped 0 bases, with 13 bases sitting between them. The DNA of the CDR3 is TGTGCTAGTGGTTCCAGCAGGTCCCTCTCTGGGGCCAACGTCCTGACTTTC. Its translation is CASGSSRSLSGANVLTF.

There are a few counts of this clone. This chain joins TRBV11-2 and TRBJ1-1; D perhaps matches TRBD1 (5 bases). Germline values: CDR1 SGHAT, CDR2 FQNNGV. This CDR3 has 15 amino acids. V dropped 6 bases and J dropped 3 bases, with 17 bases sitting between them. The CDR3 protein is CASSPGKNSYTEAFF. In DNA form, the CDR3 reads TGTGCCAGCAGTCCAGGGAAAAACTCCTACACTGAAGCTTTCTTT.